This T cell receptor (beta chain) was sequenced for a study of T cell clusters in autoimmune cytopenias. Study information: The median distinct TRB clonotype count was 2,000 to 2,500 per sample, from a median around 50,000 reads.

Germline loops: CDR1 MGHRA, CDR2 YSYEKL. This CDR3 is 19 amino acids long. As regards this clonotype: The antigen is undetermined.

Whole-study results and caveats: No cluster-lack signature appeared between secondary cytopenia and chronic lymphocytic leukemia patients, apparently due to lymphoma masking. Clustering suggested that physiological T cell clusters were missing in primary autoimmune cytopenia patients. Active autoimmune hepatitis patients had roughly 3.3-fold fewer exclusive TRB clusters than healthy donors.

One tube held mixed TRB-A and TRB-B primer pools for touch-down PCR. TCRdb reprocessed the multiplex PCR reads and stores each CDR3 protein as one record, lacking DNA. The sample has about 3,400 distinct CDR3 sequences; the top ten hold around 35%. About 37,500 genome equivalents of blood DNA were amplified for TRB. The source is a human donor with an autoimmune cytopenia, with autoimmune hepatitis or in good health (not recorded which). The chain couples TRBV4-1 to TRBJ1-6. The sample comprised peripheral blood. The CDR3 region is CASSQDDWQSFSYNSPLHF.